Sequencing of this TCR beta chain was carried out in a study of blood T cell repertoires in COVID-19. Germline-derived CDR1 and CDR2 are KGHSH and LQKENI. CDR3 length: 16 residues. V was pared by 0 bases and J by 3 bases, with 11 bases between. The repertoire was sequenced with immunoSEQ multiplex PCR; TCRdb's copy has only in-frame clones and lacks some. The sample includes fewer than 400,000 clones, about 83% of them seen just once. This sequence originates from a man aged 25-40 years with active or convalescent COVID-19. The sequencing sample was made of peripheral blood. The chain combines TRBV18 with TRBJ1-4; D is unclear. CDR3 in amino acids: CASSPPNGIPNEKLFF. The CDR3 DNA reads TGTGCCAGCTCACCACCGAACGGGATTCCTAATGAAAAACTGTTTTTT.